Reported below is one T cell receptor (beta chain). The sample is drawn from a study of T cell responses to AZD1222 COVID-19 vaccine. Trimming removed 1 base from V and 4 bases from J, with 8 bases in between. This CDR3 has 14 amino acids. Germline CDR1 and CDR2: MGHRA and YSYEKL. TCRdb keeps only in-frame clones here, not all; method: immunoSEQ multiplex PCR. The repertoire holds about 110,000 clones, with around 86% as singletons. The origin of this receptor is an adult in good health. V usage is TRBV4-1 and J usage is TRBJ2-1; tentative D call: TRBD2 (5 bases). The sequenced sample was peripheral blood, obtained on day 0 of AZD1222 vaccination. The CDR3 DNA is TGCGCCAGCAGCCAAGTCAGCGGATACAATGAGCAGTTCTTC. This codes for CASSQVSGYNEQFF.